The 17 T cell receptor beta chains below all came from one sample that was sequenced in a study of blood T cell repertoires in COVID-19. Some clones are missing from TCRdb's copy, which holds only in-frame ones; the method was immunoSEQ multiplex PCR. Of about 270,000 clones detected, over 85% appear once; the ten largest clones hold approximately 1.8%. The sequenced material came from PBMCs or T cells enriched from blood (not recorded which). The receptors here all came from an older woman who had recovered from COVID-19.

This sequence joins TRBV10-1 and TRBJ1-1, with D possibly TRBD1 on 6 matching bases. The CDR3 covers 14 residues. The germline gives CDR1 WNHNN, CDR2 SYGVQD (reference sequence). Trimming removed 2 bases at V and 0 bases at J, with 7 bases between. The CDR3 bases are TGCGCCAGCAGTGAGCAGGGGCTGAACACTGAAGCTTTCTTT. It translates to CASSEQGLNTEAFF.

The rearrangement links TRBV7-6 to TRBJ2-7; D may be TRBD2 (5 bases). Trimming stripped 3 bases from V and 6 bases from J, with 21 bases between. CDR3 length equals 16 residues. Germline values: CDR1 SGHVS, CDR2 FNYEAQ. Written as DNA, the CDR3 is TGTGCCAGCAGCTTGTTTACCGGATTGGGAGTCGGCGAGCAGTACTTC. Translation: CASSLFTGLGVGEQYF.

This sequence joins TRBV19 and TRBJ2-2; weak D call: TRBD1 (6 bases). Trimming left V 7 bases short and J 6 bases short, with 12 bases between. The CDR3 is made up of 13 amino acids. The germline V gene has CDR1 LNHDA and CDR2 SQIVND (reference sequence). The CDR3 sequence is CASIGGPSGELFF. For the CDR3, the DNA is TGTGCCAGTATAGGGGGTCCCTCCGGGGAGCTGTTTTTT.

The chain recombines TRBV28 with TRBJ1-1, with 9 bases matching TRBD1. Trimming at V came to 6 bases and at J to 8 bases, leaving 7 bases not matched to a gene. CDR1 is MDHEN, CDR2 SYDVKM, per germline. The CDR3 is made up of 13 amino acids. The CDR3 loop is CASSNNRGREAFF. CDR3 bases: TGTGCCAGCAGCAATAACAGGGGGCGGGAAGCTTTCTTT.

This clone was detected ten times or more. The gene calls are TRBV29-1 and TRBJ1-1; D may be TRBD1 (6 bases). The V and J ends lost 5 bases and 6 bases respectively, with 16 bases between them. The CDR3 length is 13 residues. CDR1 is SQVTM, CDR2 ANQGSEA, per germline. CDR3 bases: TGCAGCGTTATTACAGGGAAGTCGTCTGAAGCTTTCTTT. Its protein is CSVITGKSSEAFF.

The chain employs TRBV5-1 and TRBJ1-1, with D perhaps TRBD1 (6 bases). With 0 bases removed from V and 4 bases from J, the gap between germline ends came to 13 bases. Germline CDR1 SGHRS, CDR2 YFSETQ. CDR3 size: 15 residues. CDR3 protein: CASSLAGQGLTEAFF. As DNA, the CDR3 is TGCGCCAGCAGCTTGGCGGGCCAGGGGCTCACTGAAGCTTTCTTT.

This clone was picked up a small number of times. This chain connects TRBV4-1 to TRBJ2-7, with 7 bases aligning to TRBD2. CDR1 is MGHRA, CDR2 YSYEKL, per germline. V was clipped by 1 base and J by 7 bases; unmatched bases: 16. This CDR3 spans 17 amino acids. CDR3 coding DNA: TGCGCCAGCAGCCAAGGGCATTACGCTAGCGGTCGGCTGGAGCAGTACTTC. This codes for CASSQGHYASGRLEQYF.

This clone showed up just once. The CDR3 protein is CASSYSGTASYEQYF. The CDR3 bases are TGTGCCAGCAGTTACTCCGGGACAGCCTCCTACGAGCAGTACTTC. V gene TRBV11-3 combines with J gene TRBJ2-7, with 7 bases lining up with TRBD1. The CDR3 has 15 amino acids. The ends lost 6 bases at V and 0 bases at J; junction bases unmatched: 8. The germline V gene has CDR1 SGHNT and CDR2 YENEEA.

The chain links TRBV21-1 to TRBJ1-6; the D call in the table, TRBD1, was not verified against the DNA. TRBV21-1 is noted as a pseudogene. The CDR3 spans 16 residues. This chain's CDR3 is CASSIFRDRKDSPLHF. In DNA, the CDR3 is TGTGCCAGCAGCATCTTCCGGGACAGGAAGGATTCACCCCTCCACTTT.

In DNA form, the CDR3 reads TGTGCCAGCAGTCCCAGCGGGGGAGCCTTCTTATATTCCTACGAGCAGTACTTC. Its translation is CASSPSGGAFLYSYEQYF. The J gene is TRBJ2-7, the V gene TRBV6-2 or TRBV6-3; 8 bases agree with TRBD2. The CDR3 has 18 residues. Losses at the gene ends were 5 bases for V and 1 base for J; bases not matched to a gene: 16. CDR1 and CDR2 (germline): MNHEY, SVGEGT.

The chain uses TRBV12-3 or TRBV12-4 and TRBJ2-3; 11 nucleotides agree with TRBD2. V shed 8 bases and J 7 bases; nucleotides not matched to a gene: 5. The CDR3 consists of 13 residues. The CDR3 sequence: CASETSGVYTQYF. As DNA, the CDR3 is TGTGCCAGCGAGACTAGCGGGGTTTATACGCAGTATTTT.

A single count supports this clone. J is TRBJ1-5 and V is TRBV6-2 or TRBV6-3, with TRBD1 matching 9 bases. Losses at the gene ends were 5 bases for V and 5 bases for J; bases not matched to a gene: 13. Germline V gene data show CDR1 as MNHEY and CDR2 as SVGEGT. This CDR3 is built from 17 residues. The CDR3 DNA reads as TGTGCCAGCAGTAATCCGACAGGGGGGTTGTTATATCAGCCCCAGCATTTT. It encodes CASSNPTGGLLYQPQHF.

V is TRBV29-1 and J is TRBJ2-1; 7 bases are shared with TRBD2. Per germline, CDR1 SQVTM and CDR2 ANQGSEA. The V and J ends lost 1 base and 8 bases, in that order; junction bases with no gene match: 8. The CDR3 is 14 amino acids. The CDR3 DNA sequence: TGCAGCGTTGAAGGACTAGCTCTTGGATATGAGCAGTTCTTC. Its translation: CSVEGLALGYEQFF.

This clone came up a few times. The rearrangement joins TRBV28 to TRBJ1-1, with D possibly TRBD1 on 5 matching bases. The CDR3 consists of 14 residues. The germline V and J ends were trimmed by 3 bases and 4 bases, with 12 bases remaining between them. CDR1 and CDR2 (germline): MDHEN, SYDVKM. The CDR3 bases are TGTGCCAGCAGTTTGCAGGGTAGGTCCACTGAAGCTTTCTTT. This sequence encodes CASSLQGRSTEAFF.

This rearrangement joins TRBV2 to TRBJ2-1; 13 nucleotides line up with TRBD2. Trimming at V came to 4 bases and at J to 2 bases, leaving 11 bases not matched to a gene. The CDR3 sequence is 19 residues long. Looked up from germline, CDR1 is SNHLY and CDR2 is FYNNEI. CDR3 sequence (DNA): TGTGCCAGCAGTGGACCGGGACTAGCGGGGACTACCGCCTACAATGAGCAGTTCTTC. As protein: CASSGPGLAGTTAYNEQFF.

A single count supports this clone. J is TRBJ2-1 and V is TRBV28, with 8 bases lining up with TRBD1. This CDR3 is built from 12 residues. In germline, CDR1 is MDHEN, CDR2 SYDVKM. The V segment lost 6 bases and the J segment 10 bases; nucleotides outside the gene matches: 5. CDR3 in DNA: TGTGCCAGCAGACCAACAGGGGGAGAGCAGTTCTTC. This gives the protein CASRPTGGEQFF.

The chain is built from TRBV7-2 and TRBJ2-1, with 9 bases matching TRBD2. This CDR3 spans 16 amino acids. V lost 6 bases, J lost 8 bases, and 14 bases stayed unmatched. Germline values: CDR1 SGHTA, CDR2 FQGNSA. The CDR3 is CASRQGLAGDVYEQFF. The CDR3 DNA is TGTGCCAGCAGGCAAGGGTTAGCGGGAGATGTCTATGAGCAGTTCTTC.